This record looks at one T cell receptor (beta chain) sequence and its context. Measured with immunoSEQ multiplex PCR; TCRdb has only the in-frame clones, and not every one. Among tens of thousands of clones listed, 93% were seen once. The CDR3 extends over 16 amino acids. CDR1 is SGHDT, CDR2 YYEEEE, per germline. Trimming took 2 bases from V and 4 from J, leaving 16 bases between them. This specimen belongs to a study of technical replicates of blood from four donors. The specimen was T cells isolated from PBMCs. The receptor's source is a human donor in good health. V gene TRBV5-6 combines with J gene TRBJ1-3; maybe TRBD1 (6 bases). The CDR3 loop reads CASSFGVGTPGNTIYF. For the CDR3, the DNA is TGTGCCAGCAGCTTCGGGGTAGGGACACCAGGAAACACCATATATTTT.